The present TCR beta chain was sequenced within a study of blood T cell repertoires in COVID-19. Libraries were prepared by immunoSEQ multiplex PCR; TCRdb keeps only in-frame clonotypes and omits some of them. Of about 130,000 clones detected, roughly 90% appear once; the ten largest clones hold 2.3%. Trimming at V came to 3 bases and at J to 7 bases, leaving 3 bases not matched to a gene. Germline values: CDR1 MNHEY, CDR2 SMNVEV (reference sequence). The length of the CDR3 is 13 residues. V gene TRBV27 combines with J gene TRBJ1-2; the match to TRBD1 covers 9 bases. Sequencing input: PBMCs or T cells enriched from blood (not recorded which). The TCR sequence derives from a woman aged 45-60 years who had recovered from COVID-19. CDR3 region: CASSLTGGSGYTF. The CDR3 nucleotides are TGTGCCAGCAGTTTGACAGGGGGGTCTGGCTACACCTTC.